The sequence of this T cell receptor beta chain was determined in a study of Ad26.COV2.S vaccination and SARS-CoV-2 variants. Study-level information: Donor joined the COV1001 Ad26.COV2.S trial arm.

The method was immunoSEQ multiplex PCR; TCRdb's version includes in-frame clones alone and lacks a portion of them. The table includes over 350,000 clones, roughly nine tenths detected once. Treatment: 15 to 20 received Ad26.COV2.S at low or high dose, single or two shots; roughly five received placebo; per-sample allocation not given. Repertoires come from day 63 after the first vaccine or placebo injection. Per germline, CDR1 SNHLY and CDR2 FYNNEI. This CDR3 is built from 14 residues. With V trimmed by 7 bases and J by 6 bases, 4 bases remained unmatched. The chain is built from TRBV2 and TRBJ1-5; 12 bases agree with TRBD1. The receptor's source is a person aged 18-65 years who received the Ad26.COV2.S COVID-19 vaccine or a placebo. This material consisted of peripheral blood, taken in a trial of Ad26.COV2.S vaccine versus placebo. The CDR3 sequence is CASKGTGGFQPQHF. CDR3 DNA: TGTGCCAGCAAAGGGACAGGGGGCTTTCAGCCCCAGCATTTT.